This T cell receptor beta chain came from a study of beta chain features in type 1 diabetes. Study-wide results and caveats: Across all four CD4+ subsets, people with type 1 diabetes showed modestly shorter TCRB CDR3s.

A note on this clone: Its antigen remains unknown. Other DNA variants within this sample encode the same CDR3.

The whole isolated RNA underwent reverse transcription, so sequencing captured expressed TCRB transcripts. Assay used: immunoSEQ multiplex PCR; TCRdb lists only in-frame clones, some missing. The sample has 300,000 or so clones, roughly 9% seen once. Via the markers CD45RO/CCR7/CD25/CD127/CD95/CD27, stem cell-like memory, regulatory, central memory and naive CD4+ cells were sorted. Sequences were obtained from central memory CD4+ T cells from blood. The sequence derives from a man younger than 40 with type 1 diabetes.

Here the CDR3 DNA reads TGTGCCAGCAGCGTTGGACAGGGCGGATCACCCCTCCACTTT. This codes for CASSVGQGGSPLHF. The V call is TRBV7-9, the J call TRBJ1-6; 8 bases agree with TRBD1. Germline values: CDR1 SEHNR, CDR2 FQNEAQ (reference sequence). The ends lost 5 bases at V and 10 bases at J; junction bases unmatched: 7. The CDR3 has 14 residues.